This T cell receptor (beta chain) was captured in a study of spatial heterogeneity in lung cancer. The CDR3 is 14 amino acids. Trimming took 5 bases from V and 7 from J; bases not matched to a gene: 7. Germline-derived CDR1 and CDR2 are SGHVS and FQNEAQ. Time point given: sample taken at primary tumor resection. Unsorted tumor, nontumor lung tissue or cryopreserved PBMC supplied the whole RNA. This clonotype was seen a handful of times. Every TCR cDNA molecule carried a tag that served as a unique molecular identifier. TCRdb analysed the 5' RACE reads with MiXCR anew, one entry per CDR3 protein. This sample has around 92,000 distinct CDR3 sequences, with roughly 12% found just once.

This receptor was identified in a male donor with early-stage non-small cell lung cancer. Here the sequenced sample was PBMCs, taken at surgery. The chain has TRBV7-8 and TRBJ1-5, with 8 bases matching TRBD1. CDR3 nucleotides: TGTGCCAGCAGCGAACGGACAGGGAGCCAGCCCCAGCATTTT. Translated, it gives CASSERTGSQPQHF. The whole variable domain, remainder taken from reference TRBV7-8 and TRBJ1-5, is GAGVSQSPRYKVAKRGQDVALRCDPISGHVSLFWYQQALGQGPEFLTYFQNEAQLDKSGLPSDRFFAERPEGSVSTLKIQRTQQEDSAVYLCASSERTGSQPQHFGDGTRLSIL.